This record concerns one T cell receptor beta chain sequence. Its antigen remains unidentified. These data come from a study of cytomegalovirus exposure and HLA in healthy donors. Findings of the study overall: An analysis that was carried out later associated 16,951 TCR beta sequences with HLA alleles at 0.05 false discovery rate.

Trimming removed 8 bases from V and 4 bases from J, with 17 bases in between. The CDR3 loop spans 14 amino acids. Looked up from germline, CDR1 is MNHNY and CDR2 is SVGAGI (reference sequence). The PCR used 60 Vbeta and 13 Jbeta primers. Clones were sequenced by immunoSEQ multiplex PCR, and TCRdb holds only the in-frame ones, with some missing. The sample contains about 83,000 clones, 80% to 90% of which appear only once. Sequencing was done on a sample of PBMCs. The rearrangement joins TRBV6-6 to TRBJ1-2, with a weak D call TRBD1 (5 bases). The TCR was taken from a woman aged 25-40 years in good health and CMV-seronegative. The CDR3 DNA sequence: TGTGCCAGCCTTCCGGGGGGATTCGGCTATGGCTACACCTTC. Amino acid sequence: CASLPGGFGYGYTF.